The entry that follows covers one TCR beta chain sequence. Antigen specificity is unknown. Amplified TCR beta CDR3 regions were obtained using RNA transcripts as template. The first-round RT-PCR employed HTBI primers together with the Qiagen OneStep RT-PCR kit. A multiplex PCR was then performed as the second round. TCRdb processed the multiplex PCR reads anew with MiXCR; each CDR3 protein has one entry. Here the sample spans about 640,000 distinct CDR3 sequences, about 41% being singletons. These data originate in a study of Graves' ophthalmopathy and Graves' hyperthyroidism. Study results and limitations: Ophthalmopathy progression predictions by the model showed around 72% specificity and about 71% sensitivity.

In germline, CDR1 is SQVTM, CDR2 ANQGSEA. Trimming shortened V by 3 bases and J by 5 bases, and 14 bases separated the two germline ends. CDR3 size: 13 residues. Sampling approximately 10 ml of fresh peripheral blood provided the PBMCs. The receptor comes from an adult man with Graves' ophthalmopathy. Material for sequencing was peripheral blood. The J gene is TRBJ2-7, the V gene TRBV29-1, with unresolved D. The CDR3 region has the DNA TGCAGCGTTGATCGGTCGGAGCCCAACGAGCAGTACTTC. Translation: CSVDRSEPNEQYF.